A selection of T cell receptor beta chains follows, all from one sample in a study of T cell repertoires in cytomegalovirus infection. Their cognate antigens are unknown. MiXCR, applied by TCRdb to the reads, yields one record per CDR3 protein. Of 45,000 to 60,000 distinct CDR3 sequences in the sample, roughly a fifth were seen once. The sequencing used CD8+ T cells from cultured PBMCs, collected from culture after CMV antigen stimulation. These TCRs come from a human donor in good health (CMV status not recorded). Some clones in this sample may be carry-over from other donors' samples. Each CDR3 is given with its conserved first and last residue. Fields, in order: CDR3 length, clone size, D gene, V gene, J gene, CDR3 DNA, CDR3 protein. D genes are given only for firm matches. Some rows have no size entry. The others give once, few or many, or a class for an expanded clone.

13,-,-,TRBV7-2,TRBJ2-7,TGTGCCAGCAGCTTAATTTCTGGGGCCGAGCAGTACTTC,CASSLISGAEQYF
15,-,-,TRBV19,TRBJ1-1,TGTGCCAGTTATCCTTCAGGGAATAGGAACACTGAAGCTTTCTTT,CASYPSGNRNTEAFF
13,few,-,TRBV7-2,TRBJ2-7,TGTGCCAGCAGCTGGACAGACTATTACGAGCAGTACTTC,CASSWTDYYEQYF
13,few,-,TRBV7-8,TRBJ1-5,TGTGCCAGCAGCTCCAGGTACCGGGACATCCAGCATTTT,CASSSRYRDIQHF
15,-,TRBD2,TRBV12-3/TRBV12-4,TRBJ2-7,TGTGCCAGCAGTAGGGAAGCGGGAGAGATTTACGAGCAGTACTTC,CASSREAGEIYEQYF
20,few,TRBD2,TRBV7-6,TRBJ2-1,TGTGCCAGCAGCTTAGCAGTAGTAGCGGGAGCCCATAGCTCCTACAATGAGCAGTTCTTC,CASSLAVVAGAHSSYNEQFF
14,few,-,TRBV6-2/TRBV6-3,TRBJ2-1,TGTGCCAGCAGCCAGGGGGGCGCCTACAATGAGCAGTTCTTC,CASSQGGAYNEQFF
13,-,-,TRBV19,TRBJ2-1,TGTGCCAGTAGTGAGCCGGCGGGGAATGAGCAGTTCTTC,CASSEPAGNEQFF
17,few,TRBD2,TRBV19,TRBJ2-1,TGTGCCAGTAGTATAGAGGCCGGGACTAGCTCGCGGGATGAGCAGTTCTTC,CASSIEAGTSSRDEQFF
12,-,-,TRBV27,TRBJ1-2,TGTGCCAGCAGTTTGTCGGGGTCTGGCTACACCTTC,CASSLSGSGYTF
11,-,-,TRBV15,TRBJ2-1,TGTGCCACCAGCCAGTACAATGAGCAGTTCTTC,CATSQYNEQFF
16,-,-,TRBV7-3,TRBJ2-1,TGTGCCAGCAGCCCAACTGTTCGACGGGAGTGGGATGAGCAGTTCTTC,CASSPTVRREWDEQFF
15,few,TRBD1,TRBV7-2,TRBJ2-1,TGTGCCAGCAGCTTATGGGACAGGGGTTACAATGAGCAGTTCTTC,CASSLWDRGYNEQFF
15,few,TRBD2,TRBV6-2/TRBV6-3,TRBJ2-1,TGTGCCAGCATGACTCGAGCGGGAGTGCGGAATGAGCAGTTCTTC,CASMTRAGVRNEQFF
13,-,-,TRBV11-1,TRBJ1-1,TGTGCCAGCAGCTCGGACACGAACACTGAAGCTTTCTTT,CASSSDTNTEAFF
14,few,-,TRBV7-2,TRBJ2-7,TGTGCCAGCACCCCCGTGGTACAGCACTACGAGCAGTACTTC,CASTPVVQHYEQYF
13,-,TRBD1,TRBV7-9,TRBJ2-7,TGTGCCAGCAGCCCGGGACAGGGCCACGAGCAGTACTTC,CASSPGQGHEQYF
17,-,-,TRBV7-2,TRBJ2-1,TGTGCCAGCAGCTTATCTTCGGGTACGAGCTCCTACAATGAGCAGTTCTTC,CASSLSSGTSSYNEQFF
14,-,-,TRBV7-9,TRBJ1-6,TGTGCCAGCAGCTTAGAAGGGGATAATTCACCCCTCCACTTT,CASSLEGDNSPLHF
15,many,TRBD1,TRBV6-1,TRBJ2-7,TGTGCCAGCAGCGACTTTACAGGGGGCGAGTACGAGCAGTACTTC,CASSDFTGGEYEQYF
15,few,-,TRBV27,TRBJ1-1,TGTGCCAGCAGTTTTATGGGGGGCTGGGACACTGAAGCTTTCTTT,CASSFMGGWDTEAFF
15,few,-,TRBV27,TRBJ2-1,TGTGCCAGCAGTTTGAGCGACAGTCCCTACAATGAGCAGTTCTTC,CASSLSDSPYNEQFF
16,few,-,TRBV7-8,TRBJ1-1,TGTGCCAGCAGCTCCCACGACGACAGCCCGAACACTGAAGCTTTCTTT,CASSSHDDSPNTEAFF
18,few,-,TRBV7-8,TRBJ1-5,TGTGCCAGCAGCTTACGAGACAGGCCCCGCGGGGCCAATCAGCCCCAGCATTTT,CASSLRDRPRGANQPQHF
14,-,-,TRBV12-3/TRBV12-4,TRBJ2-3,TGTGCCAGCAGTTTTGGCGGTAGCACAGATACGCAGTATTTT,CASSFGGSTDTQYF
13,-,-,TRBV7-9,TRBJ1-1,TGTGCCAGCAGGGGGGATCTGAACACTGAAGCTTTCTTT,CASRGDLNTEAFF
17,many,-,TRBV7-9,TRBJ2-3,TGTGCCAGCAGCCAGGCTGGGGGCGGAGCTCTGAGTCATACGCAGTATTTT,CASSQAGGGALSHTQYF
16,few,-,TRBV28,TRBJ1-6,TGTGCCAGCAGTTTGGAAGGGAACGGCTATAATTCACCCCTCCACTTT,CASSLEGNGYNSPLHF
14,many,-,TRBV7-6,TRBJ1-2,TGTGCCAGCAGCCCAACCGAGACACAAGGTGGCTACACCTTC,CASSPTETQGGYTF
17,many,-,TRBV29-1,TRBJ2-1,TGCAGCGTTGTCGGCCCGGTGGCGGAGATCTCCTACAATGAGCAGTTCTTC,CSVVGPVAEISYNEQFF
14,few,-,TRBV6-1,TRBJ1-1,TGTGCCAGCAGTTACCCAGGGTTCAACACTGAAGCTTTCTTT,CASSYPGFNTEAFF
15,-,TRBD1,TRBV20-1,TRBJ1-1,TGCAGTGCCAGAGATCGACAGGGGGCATACACTGAAGCTTTCTTT,CSARDRQGAYTEAFF
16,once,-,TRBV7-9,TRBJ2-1,TGTGCCAGCAGCTTAGACTGGGACCGTCCCTACAATGAGCAGTTCTTC,CASSLDWDRPYNEQFF
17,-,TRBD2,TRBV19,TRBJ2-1,TGTGCCAGTAGTGTCGTCATTAGCGGGATCTCCTACAATGAGCAGTTCTTC,CASSVVISGISYNEQFF
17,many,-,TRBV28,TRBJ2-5,TGTGCCAGCAGTCCGGCCCCAGGTCATGGTGGGGGGGAGACCCAGTACTTC,CASSPAPGHGGGETQYF
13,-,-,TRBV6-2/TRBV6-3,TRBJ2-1,TGTGCCAGCAGTGGCTCCGCCGTCAATGAGCAGTTCTTC,CASSGSAVNEQFF
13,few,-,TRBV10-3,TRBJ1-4,TGTGCCATCAGTGAGTTGTCGGGTGAAAAACTGTTTTTT,CAISELSGEKLFF
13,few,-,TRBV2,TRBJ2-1,TGTGCCAGCAACCTAGCGCGCAGGGGTGAGCAGTTCTTC,CASNLARRGEQFF
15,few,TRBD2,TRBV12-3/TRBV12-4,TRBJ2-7,TGTGCCAGCAGTCCTACCGGGACTAGCGGCTACGAGCAGTACTTC,CASSPTGTSGYEQYF
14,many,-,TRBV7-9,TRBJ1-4,TGTGCCAGCAGCCCCCCGGGGTATAATGAAAAACTGTTTTTT,CASSPPGYNEKLFF
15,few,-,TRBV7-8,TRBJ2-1,TGTGCCAGCAGCTTAGTCGGGGGGCAGTCCAATGAGCAGTTCTTC,CASSLVGGQSNEQFF